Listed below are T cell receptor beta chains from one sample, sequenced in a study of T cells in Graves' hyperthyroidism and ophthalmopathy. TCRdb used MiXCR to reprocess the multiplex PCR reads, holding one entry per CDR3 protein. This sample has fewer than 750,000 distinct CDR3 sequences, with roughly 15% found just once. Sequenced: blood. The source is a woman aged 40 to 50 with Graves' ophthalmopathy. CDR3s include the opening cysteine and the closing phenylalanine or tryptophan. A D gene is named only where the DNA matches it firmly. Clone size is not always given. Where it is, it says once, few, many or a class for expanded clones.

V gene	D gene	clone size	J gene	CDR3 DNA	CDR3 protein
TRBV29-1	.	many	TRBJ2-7	TGCAGCGTTGGGGTCGGTGAGCAGTACTTC	CSVGVGEQYF
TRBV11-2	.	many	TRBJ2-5	TGTGCCAGCAGCTTCGGGGCGGGGATACAAGAGACCCAGTACTTC	CASSFGAGIQETQYF
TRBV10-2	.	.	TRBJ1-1	TGCGCCAGCAGTTTGGGACACCGGAACGGTGAAGCTTTCTTT	CASSLGHRNGEAFF
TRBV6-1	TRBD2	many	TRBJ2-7	TGTGCCAGCAGGTGGACTAGCGGAAAAGTTTACGAGCAGTACTTC	CASRWTSGKVYEQYF
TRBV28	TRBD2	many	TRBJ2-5	TGTGCCAGCAGTTTTAGCGGGGCAGAGACCCAGTACTTC	CASSFSGAETQYF
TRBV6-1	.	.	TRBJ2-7	TGTGCCAGCAGTGATTGGGGAGGCTACGAGCAGTACTTC	CASSDWGGYEQYF
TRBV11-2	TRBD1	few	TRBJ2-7	TGTGCCAGCAGCCCCCTTGCCGGGACAGGGATCTACGAGCAGTACTTC	CASSPLAGTGIYEQYF
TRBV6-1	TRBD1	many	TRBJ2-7	TGTGCCAGCAGGGACAGGGGACTACGATACGAGCAGTACTTC	CASRDRGLRYEQYF
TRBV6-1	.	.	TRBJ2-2	TGTGCCAGCAAAGGCAGGCCCAAGAACACCGGGGAGCTGTTTTTT	CASKGRPKNTGELFF
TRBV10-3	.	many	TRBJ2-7	TGTGCCATCAGTGAAACACGGGGCATGTACGAGCAGTACTTC	CAISETRGMYEQYF
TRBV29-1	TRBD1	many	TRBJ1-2	TGCAGCGTTCTCGGACAGGTCTATGGCTACACCTTC	CSVLGQVYGYTF
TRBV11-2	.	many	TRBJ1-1	TGTGCCAGCAGCTTATTGCTGGGGGTTAGGACTGAAGCTTTCTTT	CASSLLLGVRTEAFF
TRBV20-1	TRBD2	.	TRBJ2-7	TGCAGTGCTAGAGATAGCGGGAAAGAGAGGGAGCAGTACTTC	CSARDSGKEREQYF
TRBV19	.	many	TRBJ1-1	TGTGCCAGCCATAAAAGGCTGGACACTGAAGCTTTCTTT	CASHKRLDTEAFF
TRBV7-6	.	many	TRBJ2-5	TGTGCCAGCAGCTCTGCGAGGACAGAAGGGACCCAGTACTTC	CASSSARTEGTQYF
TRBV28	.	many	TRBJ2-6	TGTGCCAGCAGTACAACTAGCACTGGGGCCAACGTCCTGACTTTC	CASSTTSTGANVLTF
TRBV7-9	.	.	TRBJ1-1	TGTGCCAGCAGCTCCCTGGCAGGCTCTAACACTGAAGCTTTCTTT	CASSSLAGSNTEAFF
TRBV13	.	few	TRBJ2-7	TGTGCCAGCAGCTTAGAATGGGGGGAGCAGTACTTC	CASSLEWGEQYF
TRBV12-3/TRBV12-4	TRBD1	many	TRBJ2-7	TGTGCCAGCAGTTTACTCCGGGACAGGGCCTACGAGCAGTACTTC	CASSLLRDRAYEQYF
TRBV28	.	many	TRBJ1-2	TGTGCCAGCAGCCTGACAGGCACGTCTCTCTATGGCTACACCTTC	CASSLTGTSLYGYTF
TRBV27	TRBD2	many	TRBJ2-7	TGTGCCAGCTGGGCTAGCGGGATTGGGGAACAGTACTTC	CASWASGIGEQYF
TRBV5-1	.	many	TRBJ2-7	TGCGCCAGCAGCCTCGGGGCGGACGAGCAGTACTTC	CASSLGADEQYF
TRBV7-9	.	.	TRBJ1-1	TGTGCCAGCAGCTTAGGTGGGGGAAGGACTGAAGCTTTCTTT	CASSLGGGRTEAFF
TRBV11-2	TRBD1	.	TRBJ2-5	TGTGCCAGCAGCTTAGTCTACAGGGGCCAGGTTCAGGGCCAAGAGACCCAGTACTTC	CASSLVYRGQVQGQETQYF
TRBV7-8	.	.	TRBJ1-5	TGTGCCAGCAGCCATGGGCAACAGCCCCAGCATTTT	CASSHGQQPQHF
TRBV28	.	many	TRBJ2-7	TGTGCCAGCATCGAAAAGGGGGGGCCCTACGAGCAGTACTTC	CASIEKGGPYEQYF
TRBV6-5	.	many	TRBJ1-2	TGTGCCAGCAGTTCGGTACAGGGATTCTATGGCTACACCTTC	CASSSVQGFYGYTF
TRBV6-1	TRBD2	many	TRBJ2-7	TGTGCCAGCAGTGAGGGACTACGGTGGACCTACGAGCAGTACTTC	CASSEGLRWTYEQYF
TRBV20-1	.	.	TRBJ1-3	TGCAGTGCCCCCTCAGAAGGGTCCCCTGGAAACACCATATATTTT	CSAPSEGSPGNTIYF
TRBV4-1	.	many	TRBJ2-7	TGCGCCAGCAGCCAAGTGGAAGGAGGGACCTACGAGCAGTACTTC	CASSQVEGGTYEQYF
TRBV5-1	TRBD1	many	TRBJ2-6	TGCGCCAGCAGCTTGCAGGGGGCGTTTGGGGCCAACGTCCTGACTTTC	CASSLQGAFGANVLTF
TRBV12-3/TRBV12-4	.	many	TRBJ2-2	TGTGCCAGCAGCCGAGGGGAGGCGGAGGTTTTCCCCGGGGAGCTGTTTTTT	CASSRGEAEVFPGELFF
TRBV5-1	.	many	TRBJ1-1	TGCGCCAGCAGCCGTATGACGAACACTGAAGCTTTCTTT	CASSRMTNTEAFF
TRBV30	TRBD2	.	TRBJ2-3	TGTGCCTGGAGTTGGGGACTAGCGGGAAGCACAGATACGCAGTATTTT	CAWSWGLAGSTDTQYF
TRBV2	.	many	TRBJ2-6	TGTGCCAGCAGCACTTCTTACTCTGGGGCCAACGTCCTGACTTTC	CASSTSYSGANVLTF
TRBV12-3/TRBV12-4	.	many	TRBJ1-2	TGTGCCAGCAGTTTAGTCGCGGGGCGAACAGATGGCTACACCTTC	CASSLVAGRTDGYTF
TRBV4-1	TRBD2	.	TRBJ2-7	TGCGCCAGCAGCCAAGAAGGACTAGCGGGAGGGATTTACGAGCAGTACTTC	CASSQEGLAGGIYEQYF
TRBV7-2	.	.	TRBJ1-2	TGTGCCAGCAGCCTCACAGGGCCGTCTGTCGGCTACACCTTC	CASSLTGPSVGYTF
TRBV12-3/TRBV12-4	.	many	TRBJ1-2	TGTGCCAGCAGGCCTAGGGGGGTAACGGTCTACACCTTC	CASRPRGVTVYTF
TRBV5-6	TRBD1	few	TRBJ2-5	TGTGCCAGCAGCGGGGGGACAGGGGGCATAGAGACCCAGTACTTC	CASSGGTGGIETQYF
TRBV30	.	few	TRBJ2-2	TGTGCCTGGAGTGAAATCGGGGAGCTGTTTTTT	CAWSEIGELFF
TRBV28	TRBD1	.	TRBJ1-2	TGTGCCAGCAGAATGGACAGGGGGCTATATGGCTACACCTTC	CASRMDRGLYGYTF
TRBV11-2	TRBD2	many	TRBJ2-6	TGTGCCAGCACAATCCGGACTAGCGGGATCCCTTATGGGGCCAACGTCCTGACTTTC	CASTIRTSGIPYGANVLTF
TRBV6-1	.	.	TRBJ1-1	TGTGCCAGCAGACCCGACACGGAAAACACTGAAGCTTTCTTT	CASRPDTENTEAFF
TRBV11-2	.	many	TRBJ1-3	TGTGCCAGCAGCTCTCGACCCTCGGGACACATCTCTGGAAACACCATATATTTT	CASSSRPSGHISGNTIYF
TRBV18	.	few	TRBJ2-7	TGTGCCAGCTCACCGGCCAGGTACTACGAGCAGTACTTC	CASSPARYYEQYF
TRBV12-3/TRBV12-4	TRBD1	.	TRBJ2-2	TGTGCCAGCTCGATCAAACAGGGGGGAGGTGTAGAGCTGTTTTTT	CASSIKQGGGVELFF
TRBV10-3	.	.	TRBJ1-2	TGTGCCATCAGTGAGTCGTCTAGGATAGGGTCAGGGGCTTCGCACGGCTACACCTTC	CAISESSRIGSGASHGYTF
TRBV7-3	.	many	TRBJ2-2	TGTGCCAGCAGCTTAAGTCCCACCGGGGAGCTGTTTTTT	CASSLSPTGELFF